Following are 13 T cell receptor beta chains from one sample sequenced in a study of T cell changes during pregnancy in multiple sclerosis. Assay used: immunoSEQ multiplex PCR; TCRdb lists only in-frame clones, some missing. The repertoire has over 70,000 clones, 85% to 95% of them found once; the top ten carry less than 3%. The sequencing used peripheral blood, collected in the third trimester of pregnancy. These receptors were taken from a female donor in good health, enrolled as a control in a pregnancy study.

V and J are TRBV2 and TRBJ2-3, with TRBD2 matching over 11 bases. From germline, CDR1 is SNHLY and CDR2 FYNNEI. The length of the CDR3 is 14 residues. V shed 6 bases, J shed 3 bases, and the junction held 2 bases outside the gene matches. CDR3 sequence reads: CASRTSGRTDTQYF. CDR3 coding DNA: TGTGCCAGCAGAACTAGCGGGAGAACAGATACGCAGTATTTT.

This clone was seen only a few times. The V call is TRBV2, the J call TRBJ1-2; D unresolved. V shed 5 bases and J shed 8 bases, with 12 bases lying between them. Germline CDR1 and CDR2: SNHLY and FYNNEI. The CDR3 length is 12 residues. CDR3: CASSSLLEGYTF. The CDR3 DNA reads TGTGCCAGCAGTAGCCTTCTAGAGGGCTACACCTTC.

This chain connects TRBV28 to TRBJ2-5, with D tentatively TRBD2 (6 bases). Germline lookup yields CDR1 MDHEN and CDR2 SYDVKM. With 6 bases removed from V and 3 bases from J, the gap between germline ends came to 20 bases. The CDR3 contains 16 residues. This CDR3 is CASRLRGFGGEETQYF. CDR3 sequence (DNA): TGTGCCAGCAGACTTCGGGGTTTCGGGGGAGAAGAGACCCAGTACTTC.

The J gene is TRBJ2-3, the V gene TRBV29-1; 9 bases fit TRBD2. Unmatched junction bases numbered 10, after V lost 3 bases and J lost 6 bases. The CDR3 totals 15 residues. In germline, CDR1 is SQVTM, CDR2 ANQGSEA. The CDR3 region has the DNA TGCAGCGTTGAGGTTAGCGGGAGTGTAGGGGATACGCAGTATTTT. Protein product: CSVEVSGSVGDTQYF.

The chain has TRBV5-1 and TRBJ1-1, with 8 bases lining up with TRBD1. V gave up 4 bases and J gave up 2 bases; unmatched junction bases: 16. The CDR3 contains 18 residues. Germline V lookup: CDR1 SGHRS, CDR2 YFSETQ. The CDR3 coding sequence is TGCGCCAGCAGCACCCCCCTGGGGCAGGGGGCAAGTAACACTGAAGCTTTCTTT. Translated: CASSTPLGQGASNTEAFF. Variable domain in full (rest from reference TRBV5-1 and TRBJ1-1): KAGVTQTPRYLIKTRGQQVTLSCSPISGHRSVSWYQQTPGQGLQFLFEYFSETQRNKGNFPGRFSGRQFSNSRSEMNVSTLELGDSALYLCASSTPLGQGASNTEAFFGQGTRLTVV.

The gene calls are TRBV6-5 and TRBJ1-1; D is ambiguous. The CDR3 totals 15 residues. Between the trimmed V and J ends, which lost 2 bases and 4 bases, there was a span of 14 bases. CDR1 and CDR2 from the germline V gene are MNHEY and SVGAGI. CDR3 sequence: CASSYRGRGGTEAFF. The DNA of the CDR3 is TGTGCCAGCAGTTACCGTGGGCGGGGAGGCACTGAAGCTTTCTTT.

The V gene is TRBV6-5, the J gene TRBJ2-7; D possibly corresponds to TRBD1 (5 bases). The CDR3 extends over 13 amino acids. The germline V gene has CDR1 MNHEY and CDR2 SVGAGI. With 0 bases removed from V and 6 bases from J, the gap between germline ends came to 9 bases. CDR3 nucleotides: TGTGCCAGCAGTTACTCCAGGGTCGGCGAGCAGTACTTC. It codes for CASSYSRVGEQYF.

The chain is built from TRBV27 and TRBJ2-1; the match to TRBD2 covers 11 bases. Germline V CDR1 and CDR2: MNHEY, SMNVEV (reference sequence). V was pared by 10 bases and J by 4 bases, with 3 bases of the junction left unmatched. The CDR3 has 13 residues. The CDR3 here is CATTSGGYNEQFF. Here the CDR3 DNA reads TGTGCCACAACTAGCGGGGGATACAATGAGCAGTTCTTC.

This clone was observed once. The chain employs TRBV12-1 and TRBJ2-3; TRBD1 is the table's D call, not checked against the DNA. TRBV12-1 is recorded as a pseudogene. The CDR3 has 19 amino acids. The CDR3 region has the DNA TGTGCCAGCAGCTATCCCAACGGGACAGCTAATCCTAGCACAGATACGCAGTATTTT. Amino acids: CASSYPNGTANPSTDTQYF.

The chain recombines TRBV7-6 with TRBJ1-1; 7 positions match TRBD1. With V trimmed by 2 bases and J by 4 bases, 4 bases remained unmatched. The CDR3 runs to 14 residues. Germline V gives CDR1 SGHVS, CDR2 FNYEAQ. The DNA of the CDR3 is TGTGCCAGCAGCTTACGGCAGGGGGGCACTGAAGCTTTCTTT. Amino acid sequence: CASSLRQGGTEAFF.

The chain joins TRBV13 to TRBJ2-3; TRBD2 aligns across 10 bases. The length of the CDR3 is 16 residues. Germline V gene data show CDR1 as PRHDT and CDR2 as FYEKMQ (reference sequence). V gave up 1 base and J gave up 1 base; unmatched junction bases: 2. This chain's CDR3 is CASSLAGTSGTDTQYF. CDR3 nucleotides: TGTGCCAGCAGCTTAGCCGGGACTAGCGGCACAGATACGCAGTATTTT.

The rearrangement uses TRBV28 and TRBJ2-2, with a possible D match to TRBD1 (6 bases). The ends were cut back, 6 bases at V and 4 bases at J, with 12 bases in the middle. Germline-derived CDR1 and CDR2 are MDHEN and SYDVKM. The CDR3 totals 14 residues. CDR3 amino acids: CASSPGTSTGELFF. The CDR3 DNA sequence: TGTGCCAGCAGCCCAGGGACAAGCACCGGGGAGCTGTTTTTT.

The rearrangement uses TRBV30 and TRBJ1-1; perhaps TRBD1 as D (5 bases). Trimming shortened V by 4 bases and J by 4 bases, and 10 bases separated the two germline ends. This CDR3 is built from 12 residues. CDR1 and CDR2 (germline): GTSNPN, SVGIG (reference sequence). In DNA form, the CDR3 reads TGTGCCTGGATGGGGGGTCGCACTGAAGCTTTCTTT. Translated: CAWMGGRTEAFF.